These 17 T cell receptor beta chains originate from one sample sequenced in a study of CD8 T cells in Susac syndrome. A quantity of roughly 0.5 to 1 ug RNA underwent reverse transcription using random hexamers. TCRdb fed the immunoSEQ multiplex PCR reads into MiXCR, producing one record per CDR3 protein. The table lists about 200,000 distinct CDR3 sequences, 95% of them singletons, with around 0.1% in the top ten. Sample: CD4+ T cells from PBMCs. The receptor source for this set is a human donor in good health.

The chain employs TRBV24-1 and TRBJ2-4; D remains ambiguous. The germline V gene encodes CDR1 KGHDR and CDR2 SFDVKD. The length of the CDR3 is 13 residues. With 9 bases removed from V and 0 bases from J, the gap between germline ends came to 8 bases. CDR3 sequence reads: CATADRAKNIQYF. CDR3 nucleotides: TGTGCCACCGCTGACCGAGCCAAAAACATTCAGTACTTC.

The J gene is TRBJ2-5, the V gene TRBV18; D might be TRBD2 (7 bases). Trimming took 6 bases from V and 1 from J, leaving 15 bases between them. The germline V gene encodes CDR1 KGHSH and CDR2 LQKENI. The CDR3 is made up of 15 amino acids. CDR3 bases: TGTGCCAGCTCGCCGGGGGGCAAGGGCCAAGAGACCCAGTACTTC. Translating it yields CASSPGGKGQETQYF.

The chain is built from TRBV5-6 and TRBJ1-1, with 7 positions matching TRBD1. Germline-derived CDR1 and CDR2 are SGHDT and YYEEEE. The ends lost 1 base at V and 1 base at J; junction bases unmatched: 10. This CDR3 is built from 17 residues. CDR3 protein: CASSLIGFGTANTEAFF. DNA for the CDR3: TGTGCCAGCAGCTTGATTGGCTTCGGGACAGCGAACACTGAAGCTTTCTTT.

V and J are TRBV2 and TRBJ2-1; 12 bases are shared with TRBD2. Germline CDR1 reads SNHLY; CDR2 reads FYNNEI. This CDR3 contains 16 residues. Trimming took 5 bases from V and 12 from J; bases not matched to a gene: 14. The CDR3 region is CASSKTSGGLGQWQFF. CDR3 nucleotide sequence: TGTGCCAGCAGTAAGACTAGCGGGGGCCTAGGCCAGTGGCAGTTCTTC.

V is TRBV9 and J is TRBJ2-7; D possibly corresponds to TRBD2 (5 bases). With 0 bases removed from V and 4 bases from J, the gap between germline ends came to 26 bases. The CDR3 is 19 amino acids. The germline V gene encodes CDR1 SGDLS and CDR2 YYNGEE. CDR3 sequence: CASSVDHRSGGSHGYEQYF. CDR3 nucleotides: TGTGCCAGCAGCGTAGATCATAGGAGTGGAGGATCTCACGGTTACGAGCAGTACTTC.

The V gene is TRBV5-4, the J gene TRBJ2-5; D may match TRBD1 or TRBD2 (6 bases each). This CDR3 region has 13 residues. V dropped 4 bases and J dropped 4 bases, with 11 bases sitting between them. CDR1 is SGHNT and CDR2 is YYREEE in the germline V gene (reference sequence). The chain's CDR3 is CASSGGTSETQYF. The CDR3 DNA reads as TGTGCCAGCAGCGGCGGGACATCAGAGACCCAGTACTTC.

This chain joins TRBV28 and TRBJ1-2; D is ambiguous. Germline loops: CDR1 MDHEN, CDR2 SYDVKM. The CDR3 loop spans 12 amino acids. V lost 10 bases and J lost 2, with 11 bases in between. The CDR3 is CATQAANYGYTF. The CDR3 DNA is TGTGCCACCCAGGCTGCAAACTATGGCTACACCTTC.

This chain connects TRBV5-4 to TRBJ2-7; no firm D call. The CDR3 sequence is 15 residues long. The germline V gene encodes CDR1 SGHNT and CDR2 YYREEE (reference sequence). V lost 4 bases and J lost 1, with 15 bases in between. CDR3 in amino acids: CASSPELAVSYEQYV. For the CDR3, the DNA is TGTGCCAGCAGCCCGGAATTGGCAGTGTCCTACGAGCAGTACGTC.

The rearrangement links TRBV19 to TRBJ2-1; no reliable D call. V lost 8 bases to trimming and J lost 5 bases, with 4 bases between them. Germline V lookup: CDR1 LNHDA, CDR2 SQIVND (reference sequence). The CDR3 covers 10 residues. CDR3 in amino acids: CASGNNEQFF. The DNA for the CDR3 is TGTGCCAGTGGAAACAATGAGCAGTTCTTC.

The chain has TRBV20-1 and TRBJ1-2; D unclear. Trimming shortened V by 5 bases and J by 1 base, and 8 bases separated the two germline ends. Germline CDR1 DFQATT, CDR2 SNEGSKA (reference sequence). This CDR3 comprises 12 residues. Here the CDR3 reads CSAGWSNYGYTF. The CDR3 DNA sequence: TGCAGTGCTGGGTGGAGTAACTATGGCTACACCTTC.

The chain employs TRBV30 and TRBJ2-2, with a possible D match to TRBD2 (5 bases). The V gene lost 8 bases and the J gene lost 0 bases, with 13 bases spanning the gap. Per the germline V gene, CDR1 is GTSNPN and CDR2 is SVGIG (reference sequence). This CDR3 comprises 14 residues. The CDR3 DNA is TGTGCCGAACGGGGTTCCGCGAACACCGGGGAGCTGTTTTTT. This encodes CAERGSANTGELFF. Variable domain in full (rest from reference TRBV30 and TRBJ2-2): SQTIHQWPATLVQPVGSPLSLECTVEGTSNPNLYWYRQAAGRGLQLLFYSVGIGQISSEVPQNLSASRPQDRQFILSSKKLLLSDSGFYLCAERGSANTGELFFGEGSRLTVL.

Written as DNA, the CDR3 is TGTGCCTGTCTAGGCACCGGGGAGCTGTTTTTT. Protein: CACLGTGELFF. The V and J genes are TRBV3-1 and TRBJ2-2; D unclear. Trimming removed 11 bases at V and 4 bases at J, with 8 bases between. The CDR3 runs 11 residues. CDR1 LGHDT and CDR2 YNNKEL come from the germline V gene (reference sequence).

The rearrangement links TRBV23-1 to TRBJ2-4; 7 bases align to TRBD1. Being an ORF, TRBV23-1 has a function that is uncertain. This CDR3 has 16 residues. Unmatched junction bases numbered 7, after V lost 5 bases and J lost 0 bases. CDR3 nucleotides: TGCGCCAGCAGTAAATGGACAGGCTTAGCCAAAAACATTCAGTACTTC. Amino acids: CASSKWTGLAKNIQYF.

This clonotype was counted a single time. This sequence joins TRBV9 and TRBJ2-1; 7 nucleotides match TRBD2. CDR1 and CDR2 from the germline V gene are SGDLS and YYNGEE. This CDR3 region has 14 residues. Germline trimming cut 4 bases from V and 12 bases from J; bases unmatched to any gene: 13. The chain's CDR3 is CASSPDPGTTRQFF. The CDR3 DNA sequence: TGTGCCAGCAGCCCCGACCCCGGGACTACGAGGCAGTTCTTC.

The V gene is TRBV3-1, the J gene TRBJ2-1; D uncertain. The ends were cut back, 7 bases at V and 7 bases at J, with 8 bases in the middle. This CDR3 spans 11 amino acids. Germline CDR1 and CDR2: LGHDT and YNNKEL (reference sequence). The CDR3 spells CASTSSNEQFF. DNA of the CDR3: TGTGCCAGCACCTCAAGTAATGAGCAGTTCTTC.

The V and J genes are TRBV3-1 and TRBJ2-1; D is ambiguous. The germline gives CDR1 LGHDT, CDR2 YNNKEL (reference sequence). The CDR3 is 12 amino acids. Trimming took off 4 bases at V and 10 bases at J, with 11 bases between the two ends. The CDR3 loop is CASSRSQPEQFF. In DNA form, the CDR3 reads TGTGCCAGCAGCCGAAGCCAGCCCGAGCAGTTCTTC.

The chain couples TRBV20-1 to TRBJ2-3, with TRBD2 matching over 9 bases. Germline CDR1 DFQATT, CDR2 SNEGSKA (reference sequence). V lost 5 bases to trimming and J lost 2 bases; unmatched junction nucleotides: 2. This CDR3 has 13 residues. The CDR3 nucleotides read TGCAGTGCTCCTAGCGGGATCACAGATACGCAGTATTTT. This translates into CSAPSGITDTQYF.